This entry lists 26 T cell receptor beta chains sequenced from one sample in a study of CD8+CD57+ T cells in acquired aplastic anemia. For sequencing, patients were chosen who had shown expansion of CD8+CD57+ cells by flow cytometry. Genomic DNA served as template for TCR beta VDJ and CDR3 profiling. TCRdb ran MiXCR on the reads and lists one entry per CDR3 protein. In the table there are about 120,000 distinct CDR3 sequences, over 55% of which are singletons. Sample: sorted CD4+, CD8+, or CD8+CD57+ T cells (not recorded which) from PBMCs. The receptors shown here come from a human donor with aplastic anemia.

This chain links TRBV11-2 with TRBJ2-5; 10 bases line up with TRBD1. Losses at the gene ends were 0 bases for V and 3 bases for J; bases not matched to a gene: 4. The V gene's germline CDR1 is SGHAT and CDR2 FQNNGV. This CDR3 region has 16 residues. The CDR3 DNA follows: TGTGCCAGCAGCTTAGAGGGGGGGACAGGGGAAGAGACCCAGTACTTC. Amino acids: CASSLEGGTGEETQYF. The whole variable domain, filled in from reference TRBV11-2 and TRBJ2-5, reads EAGVAQSPRYKIIEKRQSVAFWCNPISGHATLYWYQQILGQGPKLLIQFQNNGVVDDSQLPKDRFSAERLKGVDSTLKIQPAKLEDSAVYLCASSLEGGTGEETQYFGPGTRLLVL.

This clonotype was seen many times. The chain links TRBV7-9 to TRBJ1-2; D possibly corresponds to TRBD1 (5 bases). The germline V gene has CDR1 SEHNR and CDR2 FQNEAQ (reference sequence). The CDR3 spans 11 residues. The ends were cut back, 10 bases at V and 8 bases at J, with 14 bases in the middle. CDR3 in DNA: TGTGCCACCTCGGGGGACGTGGGCTACACCTTC. The encoded protein is CATSGDVGYTF. The full variable domain, in which reference TRBV7-9 and TRBJ1-2 provide the parts outside the CDR3, is DTGVSQNPRHKITKRGQNVTFRCDPISEHNRLYWYRQTLGQGPEFLTYFQNEAQLEKSRLLSDRFSAERPKGSFSTLEIQRTEQGDSAMYLCATSGDVGYTFGSGTRLTVV.

The chain is built from TRBV10-1 and TRBJ1-1, with 8 bases identical to TRBD1. Germline lookup yields CDR1 WNHNN and CDR2 SYGVQD (reference sequence). The J segment lost 2 bases and the V segment lost 0 bases, leaving 5 bases of the junction unmatched. The CDR3 spans 16 residues. This CDR3 reads CASSESGQGANTEAFF. In DNA, the CDR3 is TGCGCCAGCAGTGAGTCTGGACAGGGAGCTAACACTGAAGCTTTCTTT.

The chain has TRBV29-1 and TRBJ2-2; 8 nucleotides line up with TRBD2. Germline CDR1 is SQVTM and CDR2 is ANQGSEA. The CDR3 contains 17 residues. CDR3 loop: CRTTSRRGGARIRELFF. The DNA of the CDR3 is TGCAGAACAACATCCCGTCGGGGGGGGGCGCGTATCCGGGAGCTGTTTTTT.

The chain is built from TRBV29-1 and TRBJ1-2; D remains unclear. CDR1 SQVTM and CDR2 ANQGSEA come from the germline V gene. The CDR3 extends over 11 amino acids. V was cut by 6 bases and J by 6 bases, with 11 bases left in between. As DNA, the CDR3 is TGCAGCGTGCGGGCCTTAGATGGCTACACCTTC. Its protein is CSVRALDGYTF.

This clonotype was seen more than once but under ten times. The genes are TRBV20-1 and TRBJ2-5; tentative D call: TRBD1 (5 bases). V lost 1 base to trimming and J lost 1 base, with 13 bases between them. The length of the CDR3 is 15 residues. Germline values: CDR1 DFQATT, CDR2 SNEGSKA (reference sequence). The DNA for the CDR3 is TGCAGTGCTAGAGCGTTGACAGCACTCCAAGAGACCCAGTACTTC. Amino acids: CSARALTALQETQYF.

CDR3 protein: CASSGLAGYWGEQYF. The CDR3 DNA is TGTGCCAGCAGTGGGCTAGCGGGATATTGGGGCGAGCAGTACTTC. The chain links TRBV2 to TRBJ2-7; 9 bases fit TRBD2. Germline V gene lookup returns CDR1 SNHLY and CDR2 FYNNEI. This CDR3 spans 15 amino acids. J was trimmed by 6 bases and V by 4 bases; bases with no gene match: 10.

Regarding this clonotype: A read error is possible here, since a much larger clone lies one base away. This chain uses TRBV9 with TRBJ2-7; 13 bases line up with TRBD2. The CDR3 runs 17 residues. The V and J ends lost 4 bases and 1 base, in that order; junction bases with no gene match: 8. In germline, CDR1 is SGDLS, CDR2 YYNGEE. The CDR3 nucleotides are TGTGCCAGCAGCCCTGGGACTAGCGGGGTGCAGTCCTACGAGCAGTACTTC. Translated: CASSPGTSGVQSYEQYF.

The V call is TRBV14, the J call TRBJ1-1, with 10 positions matching TRBD1. The CDR3 consists of 14 residues. The trim removed 2 bases at V and 10 bases at J, leaving 7 bases unmatched. Germline CDR1 and CDR2: SGHDN and FVKESK. The CDR3 DNA follows: TGTGCCAGCAGCCAACAGGGGGGACAGGGGAGAGCTTTCTTT. Encoded protein: CASSQQGGQGRAFF.

CDR3 sequence: CSVRSEGYEQYF. The DNA for the CDR3 is TGCAGCGTCCGGTCAGAGGGCTACGAGCAGTACTTC. The rearrangement joins TRBV29-1 to TRBJ2-7, with a possible D match to TRBD2 (5 bases). V gave up 6 bases and J gave up 3 bases, with 12 bases separating them. This CDR3 region has 12 residues. Germline CDR1 SQVTM, CDR2 ANQGSEA.

The chain combines TRBV2 with TRBJ2-5; D uncertain. Per the germline V gene, CDR1 is SNHLY and CDR2 is FYNNEI. V lost 5 bases and J 5 bases, leaving 12 bases between the germline ends. CDR3 length equals 13 residues. The CDR3 loop reads CASSSDLGETQYF. The CDR3 DNA is TGTGCCAGCAGTTCGGACCTAGGGGAGACCCAGTACTTC. Complete variable domain (other parts from reference TRBV2 and TRBJ2-5): EPEVTQTPSHQVTQMGQEVILRCVPISNHLYFYWYRQILGQKVEFLVSFYNNEISEKSEIFDDQFSVERPDGSNFTLKIRSTKLEDSAMYFCASSSDLGETQYFGPGTRLLVL.

The chain recombines TRBV20-1 with TRBJ1-2; D call uncertain. The V gene lost 2 bases and the J gene lost 6 bases, with 7 bases spanning the gap. CDR3 length: 11 amino acids. CDR1 and CDR2 (germline): DFQATT, SNEGSKA (reference sequence). CDR3 loop: CSARILDGYTF. CDR3 coding DNA: TGCAGTGCTAGAATTCTAGATGGCTACACCTTC.

The gene calls are TRBV29-1 and TRBJ2-7; D possibly corresponds to TRBD1 (5 bases). Germline CDR1 SQVTM, CDR2 ANQGSEA. Deletions cut 1 base from V and 7 bases from J, with 11 bases between. This CDR3 has 12 residues. The CDR3 is CSVEGGVGEQYF. The DNA of the CDR3 is TGCAGCGTTGAAGGGGGCGTGGGAGAGCAGTACTTC.

This clonotype was seen only a few times. An end of the junction differs from the germline gene, which may be a read error. This chain links TRBV12-3 or TRBV12-4 with TRBJ2-2; D is perhaps TRBD1 (5 bases). The CDR3 is made up of 14 amino acids. The CDR3 DNA follows: TGTGCCAGCAGTTTGGACACCCACACCAGGGAGCTGTTTTTT. Translation: CASSLDTHTRELFF.

The chain uses TRBV7-8 and TRBJ1-2, with D hard to call. Trimming stripped 4 bases from V and 2 bases from J, with 8 bases between. This CDR3 contains 13 residues. Germline V gene sequence: CDR1 SGHVS, CDR2 FQNEAQ. The CDR3 protein is CASSSAGNYGYTF. CDR3 nucleotides: TGTGCCAGCAGCTCCGCCGGGAACTATGGCTACACCTTC. The full variable domain, in which reference TRBV7-8 and TRBJ1-2 provide the parts outside the CDR3, is GAGVSQSPRYKVAKRGQDVALRCDPISGHVSLFWYQQALGQGPEFLTYFQNEAQLDKSGLPSDRFFAERPEGSVSTLKIQRTQQEDSAVYLCASSSAGNYGYTFGSGTRLTVV.

V gene TRBV20-1 combines with J gene TRBJ1-1; no clear D. Trimming removed 0 bases at V and 1 base at J, with 9 bases between. CDR1 DFQATT and CDR2 SNEGSKA come from the germline V gene (reference sequence). The CDR3 has 14 amino acids. The CDR3: CSARDRNQNTEAFF. CDR3 bases: TGCAGTGCTAGAGATAGGAACCAGAACACTGAAGCTTTCTTT.

This chain links TRBV2 with TRBJ2-3; 10 bases are shared with TRBD2. The CDR3 is 15 amino acids. Germline CDR1 SNHLY, CDR2 FYNNEI. The V gene end was trimmed by 8 bases and the J gene end by 0 bases; junction bases not matched to a gene: 5. The CDR3 nucleotides are TGTGCCAGCCTGGGACTAGCGACCAGCACAGATACGCAGTATTTT. Protein sequence: CASLGLATSTDTQYF.

The table lists this clonotype with many counts. The chain combines TRBV19 with TRBJ2-2; D perhaps matches TRBD1 (6 bases). This CDR3 has 14 residues. Germline CDR1 and CDR2: LNHDA and SQIVND (reference sequence). V gave up 4 bases and J gave up 0 bases, with 6 bases separating them. CDR3 nucleotide sequence: TGTGCCAGTAGTACAGGGGCGAACACCGGGGAGCTGTTTTTT. Translating gives CASSTGANTGELFF.

This clonotype has a count of ten or more. V usage is TRBV12-3 or TRBV12-4 and J usage is TRBJ2-3, with 7 nucleotides matching TRBD2. V gave up 5 bases and J gave up 2 bases; unmatched junction bases: 7. This CDR3 region has 15 residues. CDR3: CASSHSGLNTDTQYF. For the CDR3, the DNA is TGTGCCAGCAGTCATAGCGGGCTAAACACAGATACGCAGTATTTT.

About this clonotype itself: An end of the junction does not agree with germline; a read error may underlie this. The CDR3 loop reads CASSDYTSNQPQHF. The DNA of the CDR3 is TGTGCCAGCAGTGATTACACTAGCAATCAGCCCCAGCATTTT. The rearrangement joins TRBV10-3 to TRBJ1-5, with D unresolved. Germline values: CDR1 ENHRY, CDR2 SYGVKD. The CDR3 consists of 14 residues.

Of note for this clonotype: Possible read error: a much larger clone is one base away. The rearrangement joins TRBV27 to TRBJ2-7; no clear D. The CDR3 has 13 amino acids. The V gene's germline CDR1 is MNHEY and CDR2 SMNVEV (reference sequence). The CDR3 region is CASSLTVFYERYF. As DNA, the CDR3 is TGTGCCAGCAGTTTAACAGTATTCTACGAGCGGTACTTC.

The J gene is TRBJ1-2, the V gene TRBV29-1; D gene ambiguous. The V end was cut by 1 base, the J end by 5 bases, with 14 bases between. Germline V gives CDR1 SQVTM, CDR2 ANQGSEA. CDR3 length: 14 amino acids. The CDR3 bases are TGCAGCGTTGAAGGGCGGACTACTACATATGGCTACACCTTC. Protein product: CSVEGRTTTYGYTF.

This clonotype was seen once. The V gene is TRBV12-3 or TRBV12-4, the J gene TRBJ2-3; TRBD1 agrees at 7 bases. The junction had 8 bases not matched to a gene; V was cut back by 5 bases and J by 0 bases. This CDR3 has 16 amino acids. CDR3 nucleotide sequence: TGTGCCAGCAGTCTCGGACAGGTTGAGAGCACAGATACGCAGTATTTT. Its protein is CASSLGQVESTDTQYF.

This clonotype has ten or more counts. The chain carries TRBV12-3 or TRBV12-4 and TRBJ2-3, with D perhaps matching TRBD1 (6 bases). V lost 5 bases and J lost 0, with 9 bases in between. The CDR3 has 14 amino acids. The CDR3 loop reads CASSLQGSTDTQYF. Here the CDR3 DNA reads TGTGCCAGCAGTCTTCAGGGGAGCACAGATACGCAGTATTTT.

V usage is TRBV5-6 and J usage is TRBJ1-6; D gene unclear. V was clipped by 0 bases and J by 6 bases, with 10 bases between them. This CDR3 has 15 amino acids. CDR1 and CDR2 from the germline V gene are SGHDT and YYEEEE. The CDR3 coding sequence is TGTGCCAGCAGCTTGGGAGGGTACGGTAATTCACCCCTCCACTTT. Its protein is CASSLGGYGNSPLHF.

The rearrangement uses TRBV24-1 and TRBJ2-1; D remains ambiguous. The V end was cut by 3 bases, the J end by 5 bases, with 7 bases between. The germline CDR1 and CDR2 sequences are KGHDR and SFDVKD. CDR3 length equals 13 residues. Written as DNA, the CDR3 is TGTGCCACCAGTGATCACCCCCACAATGAGCAGTTCTTC. Its protein is CATSDHPHNEQFF.